A single sample is the source of the 9 T cell receptor beta chains below, sequenced in a study of human T cells and chemical hapten exposure. Using its own MiXCR run on the RACE reads, TCRdb lists one record per CDR3 protein. The repertoire holds more than 150,000 distinct CDR3 sequences, with around 25% as singletons. Time point described: patch test 3, about 24 weeks after DPC sensitization. Treatment here: therapeutic diphenylcyclopropenone sensitization with weekly scalp DPC. Here the sequenced sample was whole blood, taken in connection with sensitization to the hapten diphenylcyclopropenone (DPC). The receptors shown here come from a woman in her 40s with alopecia areata. Some clones in this sample may be carry-over from other donors' samples.

DNA of the CDR3: TGTGCCATCGGACCGGGGCGAGTGAACACTGAAGCTTTCTTT. Its protein product is CAIGPGRVNTEAFF. This chain joins TRBV28 and TRBJ1-1, with D perhaps TRBD1 (5 bases). V shed 10 bases and J shed 0 bases, with 15 bases lying between them. This CDR3 is built from 14 residues. Germline V CDR1 and CDR2: MDHEN, SYDVKM.

The rearrangement uses TRBV5-5 and TRBJ2-7; D gene ambiguous. Germline V gene data show CDR1 as SGHKS and CDR2 as YYEKEE (reference sequence). The CDR3 is 14 amino acids. Trimming left V 0 bases short and J 1 base short, with 8 bases between. CDR3 protein: CASSLDTASYEQYF. The CDR3 DNA sequence: TGTGCCAGCAGCTTGGATACGGCTTCCTACGAGCAGTACTTC.

V gene TRBV7-8 combines with J gene TRBJ2-1; D not certain. Trimming cost V 4 bases and J 7 bases, with 11 bases left between them. CDR1 and CDR2 (germline): SGHVS, FQNEAQ. The CDR3 extends over 13 amino acids. The CDR3 reads CASSSEVGNEQFF. The CDR3 nucleotides are TGTGCCAGCAGCTCAGAGGTGGGGAATGAGCAGTTCTTC.

The V call is TRBV7-9, the J call TRBJ1-5; 8 positions agree with TRBD1. Germline loops: CDR1 SEHNR, CDR2 FQNEAQ (reference sequence). J was trimmed by 7 bases and V by 4 bases; bases with no gene match: 15. There are 17 residues in the CDR3. CDR3 bases: TGTGCCAGCAGCTCCGGACAGGGTTTAGAGGGGAGGCAGCCCCAGCATTTT. It codes for CASSSGQGLEGRQPQHF.

This clonotype was counted between two and nine times. The rearrangement uses TRBV29-1 and TRBJ2-2; 11 positions match TRBD1. V gave up 7 bases and J gave up 4 bases; unmatched junction bases: 5. CDR1 and CDR2 from the germline V gene are SQVTM and ANQGSEA. CDR3 size: 14 residues. The CDR3 DNA reads as TGCAGCGCTCAGGGACAGGGGGTCACCGGGGAGCTGTTTTTT. It codes for CSAQGQGVTGELFF.

The chain carries TRBV20-1 and TRBJ2-7; D is unclear. V lost 6 bases and J lost 1, with 7 bases in between. The CDR3 length is 11 residues. In germline, CDR1 is DFQATT, CDR2 SNEGSKA (reference sequence). The CDR3 DNA reads TGCAGTGCCCATAGGTCCTACGAGCAGTACTTC. Translating it yields CSAHRSYEQYF.

V is TRBV10-3 and J is TRBJ2-1; D uncertain. Trimming stripped 11 bases from V and 0 bases from J, with 17 bases between. Germline V lookup: CDR1 ENHRY, CDR2 SYGVKD. The CDR3 covers 15 residues. CDR3 protein: CASTPGGSSYNEQFF. CDR3 DNA sequence: TGTGCCTCCACCCCTGGCGGCAGCTCCTACAATGAGCAGTTCTTC.

The J gene is TRBJ2-7, the V gene TRBV5-1; D may be TRBD2 (6 bases). The germline V and J ends were trimmed by 3 bases and 3 bases, with 19 bases remaining between them. Germline CDR1 is SGHRS and CDR2 is YFSETQ. CDR3 length: 16 residues. CDR3: CASSSTLAAAVYEQYF. CDR3 DNA: TGCGCCAGCAGCTCGACTTTAGCGGCAGCCGTCTACGAGCAGTACTTC.

The chain uses TRBV9 and TRBJ2-3; D is undetermined. V gave up 4 bases and J gave up 6 bases, with 12 bases separating them. This CDR3 region has 13 residues. Germline V gene lookup returns CDR1 SGDLS and CDR2 YYNGEE. This CDR3 reads CASSSDPRDTQYF. The CDR3, as DNA: TGTGCCAGCAGCTCCGACCCTAGGGATACGCAGTATTTT.